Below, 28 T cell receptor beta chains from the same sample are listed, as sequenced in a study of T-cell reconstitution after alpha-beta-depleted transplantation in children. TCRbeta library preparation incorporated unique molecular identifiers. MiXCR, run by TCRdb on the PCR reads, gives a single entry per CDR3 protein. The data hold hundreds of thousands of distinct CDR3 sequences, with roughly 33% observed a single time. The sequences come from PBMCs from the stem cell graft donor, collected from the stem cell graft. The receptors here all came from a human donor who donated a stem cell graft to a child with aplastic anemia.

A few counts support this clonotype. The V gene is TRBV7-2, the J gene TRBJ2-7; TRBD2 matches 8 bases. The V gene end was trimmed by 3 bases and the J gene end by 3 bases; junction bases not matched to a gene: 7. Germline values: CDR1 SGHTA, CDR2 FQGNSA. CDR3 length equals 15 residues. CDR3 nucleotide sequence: TGTGCCAGCAGCTTGGCCGGGACTAGAGGCTACGAGCAGTACTTC. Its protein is CASSLAGTRGYEQYF.

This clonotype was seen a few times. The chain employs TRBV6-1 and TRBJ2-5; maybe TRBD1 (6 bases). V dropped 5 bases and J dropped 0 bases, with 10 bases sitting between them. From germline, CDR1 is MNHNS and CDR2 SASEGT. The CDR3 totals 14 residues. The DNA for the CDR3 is TGTGCCAGCAGTAAAGGACAGTACCAAGAGACCCAGTACTTC. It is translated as CASSKGQYQETQYF.

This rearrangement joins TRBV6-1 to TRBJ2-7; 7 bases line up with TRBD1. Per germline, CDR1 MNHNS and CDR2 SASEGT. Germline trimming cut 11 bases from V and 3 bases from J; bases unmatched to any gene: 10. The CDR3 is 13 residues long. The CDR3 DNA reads TGTGCCGCGCTAGACAGGGACCGCTACGAGCAGTACTTC. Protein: CAALDRDRYEQYF.

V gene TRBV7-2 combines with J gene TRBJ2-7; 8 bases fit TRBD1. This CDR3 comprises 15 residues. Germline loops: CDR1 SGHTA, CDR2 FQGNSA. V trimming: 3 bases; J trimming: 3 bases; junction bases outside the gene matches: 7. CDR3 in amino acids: CASSFGTGLFYEQYF. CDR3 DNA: TGTGCCAGCAGCTTCGGGACAGGACTCTTCTACGAGCAGTACTTC.

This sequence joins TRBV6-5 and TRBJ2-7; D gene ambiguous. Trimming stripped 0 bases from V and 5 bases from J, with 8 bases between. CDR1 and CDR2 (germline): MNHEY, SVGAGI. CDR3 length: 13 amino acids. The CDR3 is CASSYSPVDEQYF. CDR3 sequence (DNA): TGTGCCAGCAGTTACTCACCTGTGGACGAGCAGTACTTC.

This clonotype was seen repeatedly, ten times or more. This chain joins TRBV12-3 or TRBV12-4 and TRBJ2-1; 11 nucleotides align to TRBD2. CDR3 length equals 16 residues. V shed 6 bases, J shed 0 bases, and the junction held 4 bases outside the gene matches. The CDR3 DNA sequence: TGTGCCAGCAGGCGGACTAGCGGGTCCTCCTACAATGAGCAGTTCTTC. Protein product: CASRRTSGSSYNEQFF.

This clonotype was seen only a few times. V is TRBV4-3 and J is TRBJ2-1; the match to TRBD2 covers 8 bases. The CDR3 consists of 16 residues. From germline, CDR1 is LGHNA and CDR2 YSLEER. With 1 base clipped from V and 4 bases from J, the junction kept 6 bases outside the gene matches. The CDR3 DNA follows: TGCGCCAGCAGCCAAGGGTGGCGGGAGGTATACAATGAGCAGTTCTTC. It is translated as CASSQGWREVYNEQFF.

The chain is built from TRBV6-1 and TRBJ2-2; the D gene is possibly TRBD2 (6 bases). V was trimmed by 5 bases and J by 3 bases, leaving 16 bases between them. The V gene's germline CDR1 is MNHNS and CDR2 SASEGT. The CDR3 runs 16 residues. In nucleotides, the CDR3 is TGTGCCAGCAGTCCTGGTAGGAGGGGCGACACCGGGGAGCTGTTTTTT. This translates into CASSPGRRGDTGELFF.

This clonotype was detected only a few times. This CDR3 reads CASSYRREAPYNEQFF. The CDR3 coding sequence is TGTGCCAGCAGTTACCGGCGGGAGGCGCCCTACAATGAGCAGTTCTTC. J is TRBJ2-1 and V is TRBV6-5; 8 positions agree with TRBD2. The CDR3 runs 16 residues. V gave up 2 bases and J gave up 2 bases; unmatched junction bases: 5. The germline CDR1 and CDR2 sequences are MNHEY and SVGAGI.

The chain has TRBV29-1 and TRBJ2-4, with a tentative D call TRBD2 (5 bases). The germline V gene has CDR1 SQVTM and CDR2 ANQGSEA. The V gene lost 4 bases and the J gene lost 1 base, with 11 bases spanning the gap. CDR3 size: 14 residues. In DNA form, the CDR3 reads TGCAGCGTTGCCTCCGGGGATGCCAAAAACATTCAGTACTTC. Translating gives CSVASGDAKNIQYF. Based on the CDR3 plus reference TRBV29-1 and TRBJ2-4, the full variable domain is SAVISQKPSRDICQRGTSLTIQCQVDSQVTMMFWYRQQPGQSLTLIATANQGSEATYESGFVIDKFPISRPNLTFSTLTVSNMSPEDSSIYLCSVASGDAKNIQYFGAGTRLSVL.

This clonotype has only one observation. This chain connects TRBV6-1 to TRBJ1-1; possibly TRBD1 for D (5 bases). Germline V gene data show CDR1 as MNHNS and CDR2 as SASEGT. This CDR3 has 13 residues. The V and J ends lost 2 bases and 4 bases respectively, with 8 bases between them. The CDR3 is CASSEKGSTEAFF. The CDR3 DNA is TGTGCCAGCAGTGAAAAGGGGAGCACTGAAGCTTTCTTT.

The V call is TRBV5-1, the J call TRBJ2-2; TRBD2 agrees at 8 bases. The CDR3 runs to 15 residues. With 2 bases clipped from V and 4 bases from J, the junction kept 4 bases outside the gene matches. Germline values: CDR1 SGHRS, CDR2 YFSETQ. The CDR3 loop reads CASSLAGDSTGELFF. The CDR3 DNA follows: TGCGCCAGCAGCTTAGCGGGAGACTCCACCGGGGAGCTGTTTTTT.

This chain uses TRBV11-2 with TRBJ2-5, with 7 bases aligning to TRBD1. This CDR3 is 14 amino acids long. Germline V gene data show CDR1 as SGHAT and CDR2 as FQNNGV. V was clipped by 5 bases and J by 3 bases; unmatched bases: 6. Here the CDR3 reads CASSHPGQEETQYF. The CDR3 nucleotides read TGTGCCAGCAGCCATCCCGGACAGGAAGAGACCCAGTACTTC.

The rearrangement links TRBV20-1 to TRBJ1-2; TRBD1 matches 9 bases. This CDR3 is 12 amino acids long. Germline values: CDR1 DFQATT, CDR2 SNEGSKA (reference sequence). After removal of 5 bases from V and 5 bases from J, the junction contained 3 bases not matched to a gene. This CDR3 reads CSALGTGYGYTF. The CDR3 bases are TGCAGTGCTCTGGGGACAGGGTATGGCTACACCTTC.

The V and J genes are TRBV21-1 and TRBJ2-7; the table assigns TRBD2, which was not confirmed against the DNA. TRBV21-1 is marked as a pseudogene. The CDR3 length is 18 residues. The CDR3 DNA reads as TGTGCCAGCAGCAAAGGAACTAGCGGGAGGTCCAGCTCCTACGAGCAGTACGTC. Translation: CASSKGTSGRSSSYEQYV.

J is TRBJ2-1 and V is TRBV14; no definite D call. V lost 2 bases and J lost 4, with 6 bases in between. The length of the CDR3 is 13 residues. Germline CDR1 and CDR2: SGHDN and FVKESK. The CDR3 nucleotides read TGTGCCAGCAGCCAAAGCCTTTACAATGAGCAGTTCTTC. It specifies CASSQSLYNEQFF.

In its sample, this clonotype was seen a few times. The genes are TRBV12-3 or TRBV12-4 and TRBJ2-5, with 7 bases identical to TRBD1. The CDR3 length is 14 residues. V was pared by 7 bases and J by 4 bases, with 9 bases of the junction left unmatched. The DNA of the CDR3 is TGTGCCAGCACCGGGGACAGAGATATAGAGACCCAGTACTTC. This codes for CASTGDRDIETQYF.

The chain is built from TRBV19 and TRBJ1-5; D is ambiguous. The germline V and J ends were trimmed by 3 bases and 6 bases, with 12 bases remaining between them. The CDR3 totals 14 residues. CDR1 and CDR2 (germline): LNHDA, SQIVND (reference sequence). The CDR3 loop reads CASSIKGGGQPQHF. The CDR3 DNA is TGTGCCAGTAGTATTAAGGGAGGTGGTCAGCCCCAGCATTTT.

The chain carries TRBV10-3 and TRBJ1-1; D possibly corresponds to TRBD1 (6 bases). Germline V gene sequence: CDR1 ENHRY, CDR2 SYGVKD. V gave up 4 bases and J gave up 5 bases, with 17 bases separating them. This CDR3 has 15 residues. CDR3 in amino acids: CAISGGLQGWTEAFF. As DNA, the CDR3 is TGTGCCATCAGTGGGGGATTACAGGGTTGGACTGAAGCTTTCTTT.

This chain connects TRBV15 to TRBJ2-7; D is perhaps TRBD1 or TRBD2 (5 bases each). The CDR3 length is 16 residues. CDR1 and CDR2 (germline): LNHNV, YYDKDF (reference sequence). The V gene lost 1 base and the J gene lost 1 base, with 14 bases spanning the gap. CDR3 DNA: TGTGCCACCAGCAGAGTCCCCGGGACCCTATCCTACGAGCAGTACTTC. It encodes CATSRVPGTLSYEQYF.

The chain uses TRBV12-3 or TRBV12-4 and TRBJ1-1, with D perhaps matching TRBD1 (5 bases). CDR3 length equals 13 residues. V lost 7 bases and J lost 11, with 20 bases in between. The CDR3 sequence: CASTRAVYGGAFF. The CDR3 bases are TGTGCCAGCACCAGGGCCGTTTATGGGGGGGCTTTCTTT.

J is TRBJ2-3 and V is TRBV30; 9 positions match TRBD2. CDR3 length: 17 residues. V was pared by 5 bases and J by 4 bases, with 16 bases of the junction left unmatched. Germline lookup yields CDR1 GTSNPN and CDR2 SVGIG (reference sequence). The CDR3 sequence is CAWAPARAGGPSDTQYF. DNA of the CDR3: TGTGCCTGGGCCCCCGCGAGGGCGGGAGGGCCATCAGATACGCAGTATTTT.

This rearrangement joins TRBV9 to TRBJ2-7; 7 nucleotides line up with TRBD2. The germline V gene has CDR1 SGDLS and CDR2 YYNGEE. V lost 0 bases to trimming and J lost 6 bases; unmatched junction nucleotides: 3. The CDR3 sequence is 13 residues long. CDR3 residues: CASSVGWGGEQYV. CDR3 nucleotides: TGTGCCAGCAGCGTAGGATGGGGGGGCGAGCAGTACGTC.

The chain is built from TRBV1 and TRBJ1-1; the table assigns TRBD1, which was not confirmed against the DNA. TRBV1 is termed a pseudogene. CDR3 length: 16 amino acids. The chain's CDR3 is CTSSQGAGGLNTEAFF. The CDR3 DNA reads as TGCACCAGCAGCCAAGGTGCAGGGGGCCTGAACACTGAAGCTTTCTTT.

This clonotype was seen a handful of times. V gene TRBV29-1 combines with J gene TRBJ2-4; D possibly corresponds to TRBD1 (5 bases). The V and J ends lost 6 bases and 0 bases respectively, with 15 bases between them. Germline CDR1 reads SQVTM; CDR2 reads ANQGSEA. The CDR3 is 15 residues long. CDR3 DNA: TGCAGCGTAGTGAAAGGGGCTGGAGCCAAAAACATTCAGTACTTC. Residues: CSVVKGAGAKNIQYF.

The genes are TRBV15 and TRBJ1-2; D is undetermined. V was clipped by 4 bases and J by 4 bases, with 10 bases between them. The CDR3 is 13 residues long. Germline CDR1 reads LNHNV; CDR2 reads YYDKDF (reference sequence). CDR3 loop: CATSTPVGYGYTF. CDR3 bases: TGTGCCACCAGCACTCCGGTGGGCTATGGCTACACCTTC.

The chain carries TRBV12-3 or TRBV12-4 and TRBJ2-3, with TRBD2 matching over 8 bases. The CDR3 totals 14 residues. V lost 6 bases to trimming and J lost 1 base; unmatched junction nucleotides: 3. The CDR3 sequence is CASSSLAGTDTQYF. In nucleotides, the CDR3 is TGTGCCAGCAGCTCACTAGCGGGCACAGATACGCAGTATTTT.

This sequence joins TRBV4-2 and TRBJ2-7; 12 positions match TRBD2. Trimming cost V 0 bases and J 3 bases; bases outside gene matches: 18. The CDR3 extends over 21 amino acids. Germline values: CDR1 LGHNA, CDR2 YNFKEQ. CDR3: CASSQDMSTSGGNLPIYEQYF. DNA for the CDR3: TGTGCCAGCAGCCAAGATATGTCGACTAGCGGGGGAAACCTTCCCATCTACGAGCAGTACTTC.